These 20 T cell receptor beta chains came from one sample sequenced in a study of blood T cell repertoires in COVID-19 (TCRdb year 2020). Library preparation used the immunoSEQ multiplex PCR assay. TCRdb's version of the immuneACCESS table is confined to in-frame rearrangements and falls short of the full clone set. An unresolved V gene accounts for under half of the shortfall where checked; the remainder is of unknown origin. This sample gives tens of thousands of clones in total; 90% to 95% of them show up just once. Under 2% of the sample lies in the top ten. Sequenced sample: peripheral blood. All receptors come from a woman aged 50 to 60 in a cohort sampled during active COVID-19.

The chain has TRBV6-5 and TRBJ1-2; D might be TRBD1 (6 bases). Germline V CDR1 and CDR2: MNHEY, SVGAGI. The CDR3 spans 11 residues. With 3 bases removed from V and 8 bases from J, the gap between germline ends came to 7 bases. As DNA, the CDR3 is TGTGCCAGCAGTTATGGGGGCGGCTACACCTTC. This codes for CASSYGGGYTF.

The chain links TRBV3-1 (or the pseudogene TRBV3-2) to TRBJ1-2; D unresolved. Trimming cost V 3 bases and J 5 bases, with 16 bases left between them. This CDR3 contains 15 residues. Germline V lookup: CDR1 LGHDT, CDR2 YNNKEL (reference sequence). The CDR3 loop is CASSHPLRGRYGYTF. The CDR3 bases are TGTGCCAGCAGCCACCCCCTGAGAGGGCGATATGGCTACACCTTC.

This chain joins TRBV9 and TRBJ2-6; the match to TRBD1 covers 9 bases. In germline, CDR1 is SGDLS, CDR2 YYNGEE. With V trimmed by 3 bases and J by 0 bases, 7 bases remained unmatched. This CDR3 is built from 18 residues. The CDR3 reads CASSARGTGLSGANVLTF. The CDR3 DNA reads TGTGCCAGCAGCGCCCGCGGGACAGGGCTCTCTGGGGCCAACGTCCTGACTTTC. Supplemented by reference TRBV9 and TRBJ2-6, the full variable domain reads DSGVTQTPKHLITATGQRVTLRCSPRSGDLSVYWYQQSLDQGLQFLIQYYNGEERAKGNILERFSAQQFPDLHSELNLSSLELGDSALYFCASSARGTGLSGANVLTFGAGSRLTVL.

The chain links TRBV24-1 to TRBJ2-3, with D maybe TRBD1 (6 bases). Trimming removed 9 bases at V and 0 bases at J, with 9 bases between. The CDR3 has 13 residues. Germline V gene lookup returns CDR1 KGHDR and CDR2 SFDVKD. CDR3 sequence (DNA): TGTGCCACCGGGGACACCAGCACAGATACGCAGTATTTT. Its protein product is CATGDTSTDTQYF.

The gene calls are TRBV19 and TRBJ1-1, with D perhaps matching TRBD1 (6 bases). CDR1 and CDR2 from the germline V gene are LNHDA and SQIVND (reference sequence). The CDR3 totals 17 residues. Deletions cut 5 bases from V and 1 base from J, with 20 bases between. The CDR3 nucleotides are TGTGCCAGTAGTTCTACAGGGAGTGTGGTTCGGAACACTGAAGCTTTCTTT. This translates into CASSSTGSVVRNTEAFF.

J is TRBJ1-4 and V is TRBV7-9, with 9 bases aligning to TRBD1. V was pared by 5 bases and J by 8 bases, with 9 bases of the junction left unmatched. The CDR3 is 15 amino acids. The germline V gene encodes CDR1 SEHNR and CDR2 FQNEAQ (reference sequence). DNA of the CDR3: TGTGCCAGCAGCCACACACAGGGGGCGCGCGAAAAACTGTTTTTT. It yields the protein CASSHTQGAREKLFF.

The J gene is TRBJ2-1, the V gene TRBV7-3; perhaps TRBD2 as D (6 bases). Trimming took 2 bases from V and 0 from J, leaving 8 bases between them. This CDR3 spans 15 amino acids. Germline CDR1 SGHTA, CDR2 FQGTGA. The CDR3, as DNA: TGTGCCAGCAGCTTACAGACTAGCTCCTACAATGAGCAGTTCTTC. Translating gives CASSLQTSSYNEQFF.

The rearrangement links TRBV6-5 to TRBJ2-7; D possibly corresponds to TRBD2 (6 bases). Trimming removed 7 bases from V and 7 bases from J, with 14 bases in between. Germline values: CDR1 MNHEY, CDR2 SVGAGI. The CDR3 spans 12 residues. The CDR3 loop reads CASNRDFGEQYF. CDR3 DNA: TGTGCCAGCAATAGGGACTTTGGAGAGCAGTACTTC.

The chain is built from TRBV7-3 and TRBJ2-2; a possible D gene is TRBD1 (6 bases). V lost 2 bases and J lost 4, with 11 bases in between. Germline-derived CDR1 and CDR2 are SGHTA and FQGTGA. The CDR3 runs 15 residues. CDR3 bases: TGTGCCAGCAGCTTAGAGTTAGGGGGCACCGGGGAGCTGTTTTTT. It yields the protein CASSLELGGTGELFF.

V usage is TRBV29-1 and J usage is TRBJ1-2; D not certain. Between the trimmed V and J ends, which lost 0 bases and 5 bases, there was a span of 7 bases. This CDR3 has 12 amino acids. The germline V gene has CDR1 SQVTM and CDR2 ANQGSEA. The CDR3 coding sequence is TGCAGCGTTGAAGAGGCTCAGTATGGCTACACCTTC. As protein: CSVEEAQYGYTF. Variable domain in full (rest from reference TRBV29-1 and TRBJ1-2): SAVISQKPSRDICQRGTSLTIQCQVDSQVTMMFWYRQQPGQSLTLIATANQGSEATYESGFVIDKFPISRPNLTFSTLTVSNMSPEDSSIYLCSVEEAQYGYTFGSGTRLTVV.

This chain joins TRBV9 and TRBJ1-2; 7 nucleotides match TRBD1. The CDR3 contains 13 residues. The germline V gene has CDR1 SGDLS and CDR2 YYNGEE. The V gene end was trimmed by 3 bases and the J gene end by 4 bases; junction bases not matched to a gene: 3. The CDR3 loop is CASSAGQSYGYTF. CDR3 DNA: TGTGCCAGCAGCGCGGGACAGAGCTATGGCTACACCTTC. The whole variable domain, filled in from reference TRBV9 and TRBJ1-2, reads DSGVTQTPKHLITATGQRVTLRCSPRSGDLSVYWYQQSLDQGLQFLIQYYNGEERAKGNILERFSAQQFPDLHSELNLSSLELGDSALYFCASSAGQSYGYTFGSGTRLTVV.

V gene TRBV19 combines with J gene TRBJ1-1; TRBD1 might be the D (6 bases). The CDR3 is 15 amino acids. The ends were cut back, 0 bases at V and 4 bases at J, with 12 bases in the middle. Germline lookup yields CDR1 LNHDA and CDR2 SQIVND (reference sequence). The CDR3, as DNA: TGTGCCAGTAGTATAGAAGGCAGGGGACGCACTGAAGCTTTCTTT. Translating it yields CASSIEGRGRTEAFF.

The genes are TRBV11-2 and TRBJ2-1, with D possibly TRBD2 on 5 matching bases. CDR3 length equals 14 residues. Germline V CDR1 and CDR2: SGHAT, FQNNGV. V was cut by 3 bases and J by 10 bases, with 16 bases left in between. CDR3 coding DNA: TGTGCCAGCAGCTTTTTAGCGCCCGGAGCCGAGCAGTTCTTC. It is translated as CASSFLAPGAEQFF.

The chain employs TRBV5-1 and TRBJ2-7; possibly TRBD1 for D (6 bases). CDR3 size: 16 residues. The germline V gene has CDR1 SGHRS and CDR2 YFSETQ. V lost 4 bases, J lost 3 bases, and 20 bases lay in between. The CDR3 spells CASSQDLGHIGYEQYF. The CDR3 DNA reads TGCGCCAGCAGCCAGGACTTGGGACACATAGGCTACGAGCAGTACTTC.

The gene calls are TRBV7-2 and TRBJ1-2; 7 bases fit TRBD1. The CDR3 spans 15 residues. The germline V gene encodes CDR1 SGHTA and CDR2 FQGNSA. V was clipped by 1 base and J by 8 bases; unmatched bases: 10. The CDR3 region is CASSLGATGEGGYTF. DNA for the CDR3: TGTGCCAGCAGCTTAGGCGCCACAGGGGAAGGAGGCTACACCTTC.

The gene calls are TRBV5-8 and TRBJ2-6; possibly TRBD2 for D (7 bases). Germline V lookup: CDR1 SGHTS, CDR2 YDEGEE. This CDR3 has 18 residues. Trimming took 2 bases from V and 4 from J, leaving 19 bases between them. The CDR3 protein is CASSFDGGLFLGANVLTF. The CDR3, as DNA: TGTGCCAGCAGCTTTGACGGGGGGCTTTTTCTCGGGGCCAACGTCCTGACTTTC.

This chain links TRBV18 with TRBJ1-1; D is ambiguous. V was shortened by 0 bases and J by 0 bases, with 5 bases between the two germline ends. The CDR3 runs 14 residues. Looked up from germline, CDR1 is KGHSH and CDR2 is LQKENI. The CDR3 region is CASSPPGLNTEAFF. The CDR3 DNA is TGTGCCAGCTCACCACCCGGGTTGAACACTGAAGCTTTCTTT.

The rearrangement uses TRBV2 and TRBJ2-7; D is ambiguous. Per the germline V gene, CDR1 is SNHLY and CDR2 is FYNNEI. V was trimmed by 3 bases and J by 2 bases, leaving 2 bases between them. The CDR3 runs to 11 residues. The CDR3 protein is CASSDTYEQYF. CDR3 coding DNA: TGTGCCAGCAGTGATACCTACGAGCAGTACTTC. The full variable domain, in which reference TRBV2 and TRBJ2-7 provide the parts outside the CDR3, is EPEVTQTPSHQVTQMGQEVILRCVPISNHLYFYWYRQILGQKVEFLVSFYNNEISEKSEIFDDQFSVERPDGSNFTLKIRSTKLEDSAMYFCASSDTYEQYFGPGTRLTVT.

The chain combines TRBV19 with TRBJ2-2, with TRBD1 matching over 8 bases. The V segment lost 4 bases and the J segment 5 bases; nucleotides outside the gene matches: 6. The CDR3 contains 15 residues. Looked up from germline, CDR1 is LNHDA and CDR2 is SQIVND (reference sequence). In DNA, the CDR3 is TGTGCCAGTAGTACAAGACAGGGGAGGACCGGGGAGCTGTTTTTT. It is translated as CASSTRQGRTGELFF.

The J gene is TRBJ1-3, the V gene TRBV3-1 (or the pseudogene TRBV3-2); 8 bases are shared with TRBD1. The trim removed 4 bases at V and 4 bases at J, leaving 6 bases unmatched. This CDR3 is built from 15 residues. The germline V gene has CDR1 LGHDT and CDR2 YNNKEL (reference sequence). CDR3 amino acids: CASSPRTGQGNTIYF. In DNA, the CDR3 is TGTGCCAGCAGCCCCCGGACAGGGCAAGGAAACACCATATATTTT.